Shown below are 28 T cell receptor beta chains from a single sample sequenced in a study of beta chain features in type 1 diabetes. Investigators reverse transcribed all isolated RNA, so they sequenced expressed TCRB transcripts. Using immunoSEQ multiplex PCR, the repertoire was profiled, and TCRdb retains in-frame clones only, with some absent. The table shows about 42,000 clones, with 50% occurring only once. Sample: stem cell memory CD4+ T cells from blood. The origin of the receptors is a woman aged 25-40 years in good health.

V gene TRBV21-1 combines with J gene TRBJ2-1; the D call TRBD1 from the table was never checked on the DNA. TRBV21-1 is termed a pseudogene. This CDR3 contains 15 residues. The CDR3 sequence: CASSKGPNRVRAQFF. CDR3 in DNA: TGTGCCAGCAGCAAAGGACCCAACAGGGTACGTGCGCAGTTCTTC.

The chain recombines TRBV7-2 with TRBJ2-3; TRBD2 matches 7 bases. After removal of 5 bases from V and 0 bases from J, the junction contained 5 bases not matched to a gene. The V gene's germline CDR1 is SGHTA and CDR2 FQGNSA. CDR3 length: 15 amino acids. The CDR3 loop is CASSRELASTDTQYF. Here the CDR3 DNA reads TGTGCCAGCAGCCGCGAACTAGCGAGCACAGATACGCAGTATTTT.

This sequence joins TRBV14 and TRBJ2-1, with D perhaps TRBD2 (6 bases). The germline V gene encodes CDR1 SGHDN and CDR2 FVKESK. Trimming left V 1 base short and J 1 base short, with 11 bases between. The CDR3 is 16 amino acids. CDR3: CASSQGGSGSYNEQFF. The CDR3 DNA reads TGTGCCAGCAGCCAAGGGGGCAGCGGGTCCTACAATGAGCAGTTCTTC. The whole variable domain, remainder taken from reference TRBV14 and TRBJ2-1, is EAGVTQFPSHSVIEKGQTVTLRCDPISGHDNLYWYRRVMGKEIKFLLHFVKESKQDESGMPNNRFLAERTGGTYSTLKVQPAELEDSGVYFCASSQGGSGSYNEQFFGPGTRLTVL.

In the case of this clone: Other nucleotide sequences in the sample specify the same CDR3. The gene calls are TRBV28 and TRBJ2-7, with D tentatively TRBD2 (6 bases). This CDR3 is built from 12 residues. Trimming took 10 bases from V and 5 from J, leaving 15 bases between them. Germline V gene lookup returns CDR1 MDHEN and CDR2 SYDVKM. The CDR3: CATPGRGDEQYF. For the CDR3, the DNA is TGTGCCACCCCCGGGAGAGGCGACGAGCAGTACTTC. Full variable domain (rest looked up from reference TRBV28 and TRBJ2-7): DVKVTQSSRYLVKRTGEKVFLECVQDMDHENMFWYRQDPGLGLRLIYFSYDVKMKEKGDIPEGYSVSREKKERFSLILESASTNQTSMYLCATPGRGDEQYFGPGTRLTVT.

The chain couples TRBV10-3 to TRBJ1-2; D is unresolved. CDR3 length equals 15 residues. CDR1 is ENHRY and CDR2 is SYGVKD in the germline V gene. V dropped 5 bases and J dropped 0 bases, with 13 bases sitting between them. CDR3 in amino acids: CAISRARDPNYGYTF. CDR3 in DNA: TGTGCCATCAGTAGAGCAAGAGATCCTAACTATGGCTACACCTTC.

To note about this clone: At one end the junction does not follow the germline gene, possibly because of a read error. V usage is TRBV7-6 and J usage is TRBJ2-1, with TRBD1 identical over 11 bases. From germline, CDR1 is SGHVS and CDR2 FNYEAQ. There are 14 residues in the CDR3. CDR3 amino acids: CASSRDRGNKEQFF. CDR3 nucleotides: TGTGCCAGCAGCCGGGACAGGGGGAACAAAGAGCAGTTCTTC.

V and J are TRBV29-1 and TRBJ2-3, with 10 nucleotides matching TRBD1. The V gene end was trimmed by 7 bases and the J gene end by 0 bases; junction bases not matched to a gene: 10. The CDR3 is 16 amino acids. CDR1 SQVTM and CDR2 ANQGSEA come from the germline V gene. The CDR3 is CSGRDRGSSSTDTQYF. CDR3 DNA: TGCAGCGGAAGGGACAGGGGATCTTCTAGCACAGATACGCAGTATTTT.

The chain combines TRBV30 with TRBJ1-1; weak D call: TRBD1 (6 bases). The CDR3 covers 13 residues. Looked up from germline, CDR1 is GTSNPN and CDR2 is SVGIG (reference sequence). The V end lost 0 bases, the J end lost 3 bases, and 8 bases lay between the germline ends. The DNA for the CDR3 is TGTGCCTGGAGTGTAGGGGGTTACACTGAAGCTTTCTTT. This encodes CAWSVGGYTEAFF.

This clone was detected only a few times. CDR3 amino acids: CASSFGGLSGINSYEQYF. The CDR3 coding sequence is TGTGCCAGCAGTTTCGGGGGACTAAGCGGGATTAACTCCTACGAGCAGTACTTC. The chain employs TRBV7-2 and TRBJ2-7; TRBD2 matches 7 bases. CDR1 and CDR2 (germline): SGHTA, FQGNSA. The CDR3 is made up of 18 amino acids. J lost 0 bases, V lost 6 bases, and 17 bases had no gene match.

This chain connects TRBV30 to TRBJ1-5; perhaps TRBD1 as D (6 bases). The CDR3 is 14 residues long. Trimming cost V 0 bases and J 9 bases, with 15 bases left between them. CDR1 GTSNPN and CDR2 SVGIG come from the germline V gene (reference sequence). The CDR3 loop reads CAWSVGAGAPPQHF. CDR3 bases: TGTGCCTGGAGTGTAGGGGCAGGGGCCCCGCCCCAGCATTTT.

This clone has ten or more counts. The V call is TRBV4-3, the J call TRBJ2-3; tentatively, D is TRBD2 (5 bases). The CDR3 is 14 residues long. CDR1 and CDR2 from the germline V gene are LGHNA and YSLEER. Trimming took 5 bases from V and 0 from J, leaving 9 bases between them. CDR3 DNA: TGCGCCAGCAGCACGAGCGGTAGCACAGATACGCAGTATTTT. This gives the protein CASSTSGSTDTQYF.

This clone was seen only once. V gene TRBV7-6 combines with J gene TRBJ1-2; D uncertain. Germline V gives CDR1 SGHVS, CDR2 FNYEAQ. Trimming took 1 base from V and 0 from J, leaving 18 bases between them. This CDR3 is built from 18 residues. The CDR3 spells CASSLVAVPLYSNYGYTF. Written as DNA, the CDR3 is TGTGCCAGCAGCTTAGTTGCGGTCCCCTTGTACTCTAACTATGGCTACACCTTC.

The CDR3 spells CASSQGLAGTGEQYF. The CDR3 DNA reads as TGCGCCAGCAGCCAAGGACTAGCGGGAACGGGCGAGCAGTACTTC. The chain links TRBV4-1 to TRBJ2-7; 11 nucleotides align to TRBD2. Germline lookup yields CDR1 MGHRA and CDR2 YSYEKL. This CDR3 region has 15 residues. J was trimmed by 6 bases and V by 1 base; bases with no gene match: 5.

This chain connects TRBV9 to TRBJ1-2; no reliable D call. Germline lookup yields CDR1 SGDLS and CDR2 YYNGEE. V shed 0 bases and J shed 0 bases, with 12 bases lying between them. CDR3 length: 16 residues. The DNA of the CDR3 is TGTGCCAGCAGCGTAGCCCCTGGCTCCCCTAACTATGGCTACACCTTC. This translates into CASSVAPGSPNYGYTF.

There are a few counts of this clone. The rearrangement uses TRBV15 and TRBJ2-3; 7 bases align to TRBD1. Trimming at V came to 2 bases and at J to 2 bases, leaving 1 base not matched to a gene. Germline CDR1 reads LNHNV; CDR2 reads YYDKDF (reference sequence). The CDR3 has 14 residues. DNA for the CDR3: TGTGCCACCAGCAGAACAGGGGACACAGATACGCAGTATTTT. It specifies CATSRTGDTDTQYF.

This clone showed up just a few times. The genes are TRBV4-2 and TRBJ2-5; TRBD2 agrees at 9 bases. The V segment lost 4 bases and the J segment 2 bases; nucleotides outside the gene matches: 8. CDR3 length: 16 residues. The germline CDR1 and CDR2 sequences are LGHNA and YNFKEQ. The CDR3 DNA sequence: TGTGCCAGCAGCCTACAGCGGGAGGCTTTACAAGAGACCCAGTACTTC. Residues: CASSLQREALQETQYF.

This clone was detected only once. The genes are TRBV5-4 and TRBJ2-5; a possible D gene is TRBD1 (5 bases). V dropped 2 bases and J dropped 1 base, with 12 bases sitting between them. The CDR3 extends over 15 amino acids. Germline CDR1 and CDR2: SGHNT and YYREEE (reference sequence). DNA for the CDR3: TGTGCCAGCAGCTTCCGCCAGGGTTTCCAAGAGACCCAGTACTTC. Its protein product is CASSFRQGFQETQYF.

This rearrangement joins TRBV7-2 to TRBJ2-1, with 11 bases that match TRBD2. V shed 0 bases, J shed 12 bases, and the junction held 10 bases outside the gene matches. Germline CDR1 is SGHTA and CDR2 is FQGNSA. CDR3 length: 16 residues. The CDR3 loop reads CASSLATGTSGPGQFF. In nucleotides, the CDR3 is TGTGCCAGCAGCTTAGCCACCGGGACTAGCGGCCCCGGGCAGTTCTTC.

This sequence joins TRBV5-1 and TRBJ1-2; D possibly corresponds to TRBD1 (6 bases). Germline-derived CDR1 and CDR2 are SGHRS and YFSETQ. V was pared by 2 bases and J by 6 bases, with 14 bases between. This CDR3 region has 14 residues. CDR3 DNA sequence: TGCGCCAGCAGCTTATCGCGGGGGCAGGATGGCTACACCTTC. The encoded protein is CASSLSRGQDGYTF. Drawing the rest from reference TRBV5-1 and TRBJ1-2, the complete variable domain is KAGVTQTPRYLIKTRGQQVTLSCSPISGHRSVSWYQQTPGQGLQFLFEYFSETQRNKGNFPGRFSGRQFSNSRSEMNVSTLELGDSALYLCASSLSRGQDGYTFGSGTRLTVV.

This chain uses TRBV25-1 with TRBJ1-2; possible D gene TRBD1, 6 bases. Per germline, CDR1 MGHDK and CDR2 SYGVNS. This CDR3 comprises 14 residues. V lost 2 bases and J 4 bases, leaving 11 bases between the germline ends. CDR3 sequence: CASSESTGIYGYTF. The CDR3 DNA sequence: TGTGCCAGCAGTGAAAGCACAGGGATCTATGGCTACACCTTC.

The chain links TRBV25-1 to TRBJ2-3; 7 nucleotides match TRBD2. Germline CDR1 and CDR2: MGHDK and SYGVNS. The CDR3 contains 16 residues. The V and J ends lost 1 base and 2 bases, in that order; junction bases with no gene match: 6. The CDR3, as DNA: TGTGCCAGCAGTGAATTTGGGCAGCGGGACACAGATACGCAGTATTTT. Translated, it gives CASSEFGQRDTDTQYF.

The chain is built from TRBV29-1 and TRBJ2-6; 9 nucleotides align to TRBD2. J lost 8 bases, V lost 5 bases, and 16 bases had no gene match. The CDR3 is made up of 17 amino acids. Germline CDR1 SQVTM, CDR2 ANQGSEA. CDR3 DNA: TGCAGCGTTACTAGCGGGTGGGGGTTTTCTGGTTCCAACGTCCTGACTTTC. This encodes CSVTSGWGFSGSNVLTF. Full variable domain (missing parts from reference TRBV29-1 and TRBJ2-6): SAVISQKPSRDICQRGTSLTIQCQVDSQVTMMFWYRQQPGQSLTLIATANQGSEATYESGFVIDKFPISRPNLTFSTLTVSNMSPEDSSIYLCSVTSGWGFSGSNVLTFGAGSRLTVL.

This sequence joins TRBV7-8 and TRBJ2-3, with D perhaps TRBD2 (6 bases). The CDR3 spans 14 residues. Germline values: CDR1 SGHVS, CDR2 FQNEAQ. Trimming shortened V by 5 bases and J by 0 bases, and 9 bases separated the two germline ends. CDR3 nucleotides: TGTGCCAGCAGCCCCGGGACTAGCACAGATACGCAGTATTTT. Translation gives CASSPGTSTDTQYF. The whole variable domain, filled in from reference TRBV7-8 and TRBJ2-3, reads GAGVSQSPRYKVAKRGQDVALRCDPISGHVSLFWYQQALGQGPEFLTYFQNEAQLDKSGLPSDRFFAERPEGSVSTLKIQRTQQEDSAVYLCASSPGTSTDTQYFGPGTRLTVL.

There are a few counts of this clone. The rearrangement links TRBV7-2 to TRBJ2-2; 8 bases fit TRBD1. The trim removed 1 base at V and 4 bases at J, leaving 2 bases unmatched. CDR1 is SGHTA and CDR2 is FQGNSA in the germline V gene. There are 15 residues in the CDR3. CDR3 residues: CASSLGTGRTGELFF. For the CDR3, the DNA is TGTGCCAGCAGCTTAGGGACAGGGCGCACCGGGGAGCTGTTTTTT. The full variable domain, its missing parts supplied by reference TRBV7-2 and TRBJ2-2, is GAGVSQSPSNKVTEKGKDVELRCDPISGHTALYWYRQSLGQGLEFLIYFQGNSAPDKSGLPSDRFSAERTGGSVSTLTIQRTQQEDSAVYLCASSLGTGRTGELFFGEGSRLTVL.

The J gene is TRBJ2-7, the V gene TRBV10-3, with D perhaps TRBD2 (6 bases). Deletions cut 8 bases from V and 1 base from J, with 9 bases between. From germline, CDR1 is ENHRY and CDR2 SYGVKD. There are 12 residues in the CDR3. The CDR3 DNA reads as TGTGCCATCGGAGGGGAGTCCTACGAGCAGTACTTC. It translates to CAIGGESYEQYF.

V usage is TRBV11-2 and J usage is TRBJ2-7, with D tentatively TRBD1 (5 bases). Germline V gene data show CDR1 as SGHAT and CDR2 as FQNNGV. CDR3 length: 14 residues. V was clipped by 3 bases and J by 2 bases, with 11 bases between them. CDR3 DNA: TGTGCCAGCAGCTTTCCTACAGGTCCCTACGAGCAGTACTTC. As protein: CASSFPTGPYEQYF.

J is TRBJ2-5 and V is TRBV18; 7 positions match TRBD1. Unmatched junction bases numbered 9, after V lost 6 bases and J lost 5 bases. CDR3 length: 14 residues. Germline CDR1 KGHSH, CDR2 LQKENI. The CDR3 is CASSPTGVRETQYF. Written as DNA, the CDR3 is TGTGCCAGCTCCCCTACAGGGGTACGGGAGACCCAGTACTTC.

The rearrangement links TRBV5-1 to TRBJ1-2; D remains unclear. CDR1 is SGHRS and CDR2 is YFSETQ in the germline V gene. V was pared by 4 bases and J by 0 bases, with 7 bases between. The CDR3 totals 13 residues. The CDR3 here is CASSVTTNYGYTF. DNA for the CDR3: TGCGCCAGCAGCGTTACAACTAACTATGGCTACACCTTC. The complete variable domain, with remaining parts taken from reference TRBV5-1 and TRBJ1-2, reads KAGVTQTPRYLIKTRGQQVTLSCSPISGHRSVSWYQQTPGQGLQFLFEYFSETQRNKGNFPGRFSGRQFSNSRSEMNVSTLELGDSALYLCASSVTTNYGYTFGSGTRLTVV.